The clone carrying this TCR beta chain was found a few times. As yet, its antigen is unknown. The data stem from a study of molecular identifiers for immune sequencing clone quantification. Study-wide findings and caveats: The study found clones above 20 RNA copies held over 98% of effector molecules and under 1% in naive cells. Detection of one spiked Jurkat cell's TCR RNA reportedly worked in some 980,000 naive cells.

This CDR3 has 15 residues. The V gene's germline CDR1 is LGHNA and CDR2 YSLEER. Unmatched junction bases numbered 4, after V lost 3 bases and J lost 0 bases. As CD8+CD4-CCR7+CD45RA+ cells, naive CD8 T cells were sorted. TCRdb independently ran MiXCR on the PCR reads; one entry per CDR3 protein. The sample has about 100,000 distinct CDR3 sequences; under 40% are singletons. The clonotype was recovered from a human donor in good health. Some libraries in this study had Jurkat cell RNA spiked in. The gene calls are TRBV4-3 and TRBJ2-7, with 8 bases lining up with TRBD2. Sequencing was carried out using naive CD8+ T cells from blood, with Jurkat cell RNA spiked in. Indicated subset: FACS-sorted CD8+CD4-CCR7+CD45RA+ naive T cells. This chain's CDR3 is CASSHIAGTSYEQYF. CDR3 nucleotide sequence: TGCGCCAGCAGCCACATAGCGGGGACCTCCTACGAGCAGTACTTC.